One sample yielded the 3 T cell receptor beta chains listed below, sequenced in a study of control samples from healthy donors and cancer patients. Clones were sequenced by immunoSEQ multiplex PCR, and TCRdb holds only the in-frame ones, with some missing. The sample has 200,000 to 250,000 clones; about 93% are singletons. Sequencing was done on a sample of blood. All receptors come from a man aged 50 to 59 in good health.

The chain uses TRBV5-1 and TRBJ1-3; no clear D. The ends were cut back, 4 bases at V and 0 bases at J, with 8 bases in the middle. The germline V gene has CDR1 SGHRS and CDR2 YFSETQ. The CDR3 loop spans 14 amino acids. Here the CDR3 DNA reads TGCGCCAGCAGCGACGGCTCCTCTGGAAACACCATATATTTT. Protein product: CASSDGSSGNTIYF.

The V and J genes are TRBV19 and TRBJ2-1; 9 positions agree with TRBD1. CDR1 is LNHDA and CDR2 is SQIVND in the germline V gene (reference sequence). V was pared by 6 bases and J by 9 bases, with 12 bases of the junction left unmatched. This CDR3 region has 15 residues. The CDR3 loop is CASRSGTGSRGEQFF. The CDR3 nucleotides read TGTGCCAGTAGGTCCGGGACAGGGTCGAGGGGTGAGCAGTTCTTC.

The V gene is TRBV27, the J gene TRBJ1-2; no clear D gene. This CDR3 region has 16 residues. The ends were cut back, 6 bases at V and 4 bases at J, with 21 bases in the middle. Germline CDR1 reads MNHEY; CDR2 reads SMNVEV (reference sequence). The CDR3 is CASSRNGREPIYGYTF. DNA for the CDR3: TGTGCCAGCAGCCGAAACGGCCGGGAGCCTATCTATGGCTACACCTTC.